These 5 T cell receptor beta chains were sequenced from one sample in a study of T cell responses to AZD1222 COVID-19 vaccine. Produced via immunoSEQ multiplex PCR; TCRdb's table is partial and in-frame only. The repertoire holds over 100,000 clones, approximately 90% seen once, with approximately 2.6% in the top ten. The source was peripheral blood, collected 28 days after the second AZD1222 dose. The source of these receptors is an adult who received the AZD1222 COVID-19 vaccine.

The chain links TRBV18 to TRBJ2-1; TRBD1 aligns across 8 bases. This CDR3 is built from 13 residues. J gave up 9 bases and V 3 bases, and 4 bases lay outside the gene matches. The germline gives CDR1 KGHSH, CDR2 LQKENI. The chain's CDR3 is CASSPQGAVEQFF. As DNA, the CDR3 is TGTGCCAGCTCACCCCAGGGGGCGGTTGAGCAGTTCTTC.

V gene TRBV19 combines with J gene TRBJ1-5; D ambiguous. CDR3 size: 12 residues. Germline values: CDR1 LNHDA, CDR2 SQIVND (reference sequence). With 4 bases removed from V and 3 bases from J, the gap between germline ends came to 4 bases. The CDR3 nucleotides are TGTGCCAGTAGTACGCCCAATCAGCCCCAGCATTTT. It specifies CASSTPNQPQHF.

The V and J genes are TRBV5-5 and TRBJ1-2; no firm D call. The V and J ends lost 0 bases and 8 bases respectively, with 11 bases between them. Germline V gene sequence: CDR1 SGHKS, CDR2 YYEKEE (reference sequence). The CDR3 has 13 residues. The CDR3 DNA reads as TGTGCCAGCAGCTTGGTATCTCTCGGGGGCTACACCTTC. Residues: CASSLVSLGGYTF. The full variable domain, rest sourced from reference TRBV5-5 and TRBJ1-2, is DAGVTQSPTHLIKTRGQQVTLRCSPISGHKSVSWYQQVLGQGPQFIFQYYEKEERGRGNFPDRFSARQFPNYSSELNVNALLLGDSALYLCASSLVSLGGYTFGSGTRLTVV.

For this clone: One junction end disagrees with the germline gene, perhaps due to a read error. The chain recombines TRBV28 with TRBJ2-1, with 8 bases lining up with TRBD1. Looked up from germline, CDR1 is MDHEN and CDR2 is SYDVKM. The CDR3 spans 16 residues. The CDR3 DNA follows: TGTGCCAGCAGTTCCTCTCCTCAGGGGGCGGGCAATGATCAGTTCTTC. Translating gives CASSSSPQGAGNDQFF.

V and J are TRBV25-1 and TRBJ1-3; weak D call: TRBD1 (5 bases). This CDR3 has 13 residues. V lost 5 bases, J lost 2 bases, and 7 bases lay in between. Germline V gene sequence: CDR1 MGHDK, CDR2 SYGVNS. The CDR3: CASSRGAGNTIYF. The CDR3, as DNA: TGTGCCAGCAGTAGAGGGGCTGGAAACACCATATATTTT.